There are a few counts of the clone carrying this TCR beta chain. TCRdb keeps only in-frame clones here, not all; method: immunoSEQ multiplex PCR. The sample yields roughly 150,000 clones, about four fifths seen once. This entry belongs to a study of blood T cell repertoires in COVID-19. The J segment lost 1 base and the V segment lost 0 bases, leaving 3 bases of the junction unmatched. The CDR3 extends over 16 amino acids. Germline CDR1 is SGDLS and CDR2 is YYNGEE. Sequences were obtained from peripheral blood. The chain couples TRBV9 to TRBJ2-3, with 9 bases aligning to TRBD2. This TCR came from a human donor with acute or convalescent COVID-19. The donor label of this sample is uncertain. CDR3 nucleotide sequence: TGTGCCAGCAGCGTAGAGGCGGGAGGGGGCACAGATACGCAGTATTTT. Protein product: CASSVEAGGGTDTQYF.